This T cell receptor (beta chain) was identified during a study of cytomegalovirus exposure and HLA in healthy donors. The CDR3 is 13 residues long. The germline gives CDR1 WNHNN, CDR2 SYGVQD (reference sequence). With 0 bases removed from V and 6 bases from J, the gap between germline ends came to 6 bases. In the PCR, 60 Vbeta and 13 Jbeta primers were used. Sequenced by immunoSEQ multiplex PCR; TCRdb stores in-frame clones only, minus some. The sample shows some 97,000 clones, 76% of them seen only once. This TCR derives from a woman aged 45-59 years in good health and CMV-seropositive. Sequencing was done on a sample of PBMCs. V usage is TRBV10-1 and J usage is TRBJ2-1, with a tentative D call TRBD2 (5 bases). The CDR3 reads CASSESTSNEQFF. For the CDR3, the DNA is TGCGCCAGCAGTGAGTCTACTAGCAATGAGCAGTTCTTC.